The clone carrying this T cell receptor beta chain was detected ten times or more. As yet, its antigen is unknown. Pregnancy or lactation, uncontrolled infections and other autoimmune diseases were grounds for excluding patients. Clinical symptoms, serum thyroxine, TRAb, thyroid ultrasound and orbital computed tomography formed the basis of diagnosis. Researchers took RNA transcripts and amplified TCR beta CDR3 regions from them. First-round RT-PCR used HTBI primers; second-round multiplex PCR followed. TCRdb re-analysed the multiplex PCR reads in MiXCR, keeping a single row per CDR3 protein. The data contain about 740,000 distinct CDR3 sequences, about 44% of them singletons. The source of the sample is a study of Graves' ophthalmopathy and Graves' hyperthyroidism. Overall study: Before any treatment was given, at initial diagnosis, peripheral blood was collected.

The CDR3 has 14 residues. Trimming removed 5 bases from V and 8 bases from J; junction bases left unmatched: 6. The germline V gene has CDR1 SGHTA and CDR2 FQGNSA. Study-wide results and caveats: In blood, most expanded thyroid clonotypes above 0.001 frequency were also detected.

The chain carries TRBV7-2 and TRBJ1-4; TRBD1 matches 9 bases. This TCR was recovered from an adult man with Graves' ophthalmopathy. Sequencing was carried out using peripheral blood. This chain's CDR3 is CASSLGTGPEKLFF. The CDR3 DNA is TGTGCCAGCAGCCTCGGGACAGGGCCCGAAAAACTGTTTTTT.